This note documents a single T cell receptor (beta chain) sequence. This clone was detected only a few times. Its recognized antigen is unknown. Base qualities are not provided; no much larger clone lies one nucleotide away. This sample stems from a study of blood T cell repertoires in COVID-19 (dated by TCRdb to the early 2020s). Notes on the research overall: Samples from collaborators originated in the United States, Italy and Spain and spanned both the acute and convalescent phases of COVID-19. The prospective study material was composed of cDNA or gDNA derived from T cells, B-cell-depleted T cells, or PBMCs. Deeply sampled blood TCRbeta repertoires from subjects exposed to, actively infected with, or recovered from COVID-19 were included in the dataset. A freely available public database, intended as a resource for researchers studying the immune response to SARS-CoV-2, is where the repertoires were released. The samples were drawn from the first 160 participants of the ongoing ImmuneRACE study and from 950 to 1,500 subjects provided by 6 global collaborators. The sample metadata nearly always contained a de-identified subject ID, COVID-19 status, age in years and sex. Where available, HLA class I and class II types were taken from metadata supplied by the sample provider and were not determined by assay-based typing.

Beyond this particular receptor, the publication reports: Clinical and demographic metadata were provided uncurated, with the amount varying by source and participant.

Whole blood was collected in K2EDTA tubes by collaborating institutions according to the institutions' own protocols. For TCRbeta analysis, collaborators shipped samples as frozen whole blood, isolated PBMCs, or DNA extracted from either of those sample types. The immunoSEQ Assay, a bias-controlled multiplex PCR, was used to amplify TCRbeta CDR3 regions from genomic DNA. Per the authors' processing: The number of nucleated cells in each sample was estimated by amplification of reference gene primers within the assay. Sequence reads were collapsed and filtered to measure the absolute abundance of every unique TCRbeta CDR3 rearrangement. For each sample, productive Simpson clonality was calculated as the square root of Simpson's diversity index across productive rearrangements. The table was pulled from immuneACCESS by TCRdb, which kept in-frame rearrangements only. Such tables lose some clones; where checked, under half of the loss comes from unresolved V genes, and the rest has no known cause. V and J calls and clone size are as listed in that table; D and trimming were resolved from the DNA. Present in this sample are about 170,000 clones, just under 85% of which were seen just once. Of the sample, about 20% is held by the ten largest clones.

The sequence came from a woman at least 80 years old with acute or convalescent COVID-19. The specimen sequenced was peripheral blood.

This receptor has the CDR3 CASSPGQGRQPQHF. In nucleotides, the sequence is TGTGCCAGCAGCCCGGGACAGGGGCGTCAGCCCCAGCATTTT. In this chain, TRBV7-2 is recombined with TRBJ1-5; 10 junctional bases match TRBD1. The germline V and J ends show losses of 5 bases and 6 bases respectively, and no gene match explains 4 bases of the junction. From a lookup of the germline V gene, CDR1 and CDR2 are SGHTA and FQGNSA. From the cysteine up to the phenylalanine, the CDR3 has a length of 14 residues. Solely the CDR3 DNA is kept, with 42 bases framed from the first base.